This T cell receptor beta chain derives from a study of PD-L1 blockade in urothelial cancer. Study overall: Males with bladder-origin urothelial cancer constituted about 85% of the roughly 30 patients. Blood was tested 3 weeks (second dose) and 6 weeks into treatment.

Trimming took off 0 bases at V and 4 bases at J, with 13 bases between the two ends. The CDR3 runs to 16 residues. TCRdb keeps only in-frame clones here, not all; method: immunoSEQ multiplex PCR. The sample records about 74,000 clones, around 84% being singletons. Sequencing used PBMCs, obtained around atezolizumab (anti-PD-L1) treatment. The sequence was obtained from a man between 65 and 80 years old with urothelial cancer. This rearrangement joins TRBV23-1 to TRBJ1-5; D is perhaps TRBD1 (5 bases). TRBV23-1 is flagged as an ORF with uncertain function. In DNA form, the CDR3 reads TGCGCCAGCAGTCAATCGGGAGGACATTGGAATCAGCCCCAGCATTTT. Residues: CASSQSGGHWNQPQHF.